The source of this TCR beta chain is a study of early T cells in non-severe SARS-CoV-2 infection. About the research overall: Chains from this unsorted whole-blood bulk RNA could not be paired. Whole-study findings and limits: There was a bias toward anti-spike CD8 responses in VDJdb matching, which missed private and CD4 specificities.

This clonotype was counted at least ten times. Its antigen remains unidentified. The library protocol tagged individual cDNA molecules with unique molecular identifiers. TCRdb reanalysed the 5' RACE reads using MiXCR and keeps one entry per CDR3 protein. The repertoire holds 20,000 to 25,000 distinct CDR3 sequences, with 5% as singletons. Germline V CDR1 and CDR2: SGHRS, YFSETQ. Deletions cut 3 bases from V and 0 bases from J, with 10 bases between. The CDR3 contains 14 residues. V usage is TRBV5-1 and J usage is TRBJ2-7; the D call may be TRBD1 or TRBD2 (5 bases each). The source material was whole blood. The sequence was collected from an adult who was a healthcare worker with PCR-confirmed SARS-CoV-2 infection or an uninfected control (not recorded which). The CDR3 reads CASSSQGVSYEQYF. In DNA form, the CDR3 reads TGCGCCAGCAGCTCCCAGGGAGTCTCCTACGAGCAGTACTTC.